This TCR beta chain was profiled in a study of control samples from healthy donors and cancer patients. Profiling relied on immunoSEQ multiplex PCR, and the TCRdb table lists in-frame clones only, not all of them. The sample has roughly 370,000 clones, 90% seen once; the top ten hold around 6.8%. This clone was observed a few times. Germline CDR1 reads MNHNY; CDR2 reads SVGAGI (reference sequence). The CDR3 loop spans 16 amino acids. Trimming took off 2 bases at V and 3 bases at J, with 13 bases between the two ends. The genes are TRBV6-6 and TRBJ2-2; D is possibly TRBD2 (5 bases). This clonotype originated in a man aged 35-49 years with head and neck cancer. Source material: PBMCs. CDR3 protein: CASSYEGSGYTGELFF. The CDR3 region has the DNA TGTGCCAGCAGTTACGAGGGTTCAGGCTACACCGGGGAGCTGTTTTTT.